The 8 T cell receptor beta chains below all came from one sample that was sequenced in a study of Graves' ophthalmopathy and Graves' hyperthyroidism listed by TCRdb under 2018. Sequencing relied on an Illumina HiSeq 2000. For repertoire sequencing, TCR beta CDR3 regions were amplified from RNA transcripts. A first-round RT-PCR used HTBI primers with the Qiagen OneStep RT-PCR kit, followed by a second-round multiplex PCR, size selection and purification. The public sequencing data were trimmed at Q25 with fastp and processed into clonotypes with MiXCR by TCRdb, which kept only in-frame beta chains. Each CDR3 protein gets just one entry, which takes the most common genes and DNA from the rows behind it. Across this sample there are about 1.2 million distinct CDR3 sequences, with about 38% seen only once. The top ten clonotypes cover 11% of the sample. The sequenced sample consisted of peripheral blood or thyroid tissue (not recorded which). The receptors originated from an adult man with Graves' hyperthyroidism.

The table lists this clonotype with many counts. The chain recombines TRBV12-3 or TRBV12-4 with TRBJ1-5; D is undetermined. This CDR3 is 13 amino acids long. Trimming removed 4 bases at V and 6 bases at J, with 10 bases between. The CDR3 here is CASSWQPFQPQHF. Written as DNA, the CDR3 is TGTGCCAGCAGTTGGCAGCCTTTTCAGCCCCAGCATTTT.

In this sample, this clonotype turned up once. The germline gene is not matched at one end of the junction; a read error may be the cause. The chain joins TRBV7-9 to TRBJ2-2; D might be TRBD2 (5 bases). CDR1 SEHNR and CDR2 FQNEAQ come from the germline V gene (reference sequence). CDR3 length equals 15 residues. The CDR3 coding sequence is TGTGCCAGCAGCGAGGTAGTCGCGAACACCGGGGAGCTGTCTTGG. Amino acid sequence: CASSEVVANTGELSW.

The chain joins TRBV7-3 to TRBJ2-7; the D is unclear. Between the trimmed V and J ends, which lost 5 bases and 4 bases, there was a span of 9 bases. The CDR3 covers 12 residues. CDR1 and CDR2 (germline): SGHTA, FQGTGA. CDR3 sequence reads: CASSHTPYEQYF. In nucleotides, the CDR3 is TGTGCCAGCAGCCACACACCATACGAGCAGTACTTC.

V usage is TRBV20-1 and J usage is TRBJ2-6; TRBD1 might be the D (6 bases). Germline V gives CDR1 DFQATT, CDR2 SNEGSKA (reference sequence). This CDR3 spans 17 amino acids. The V end was cut by 5 bases, the J end by 4 bases, with 21 bases between. CDR3 in DNA: TGCAGTGCTCACTATCACCCGAGGGGGACCGGGGCCAACGTCCTGACTTTC. Translating it yields CSAHYHPRGTGANVLTF.

Many counts were recorded for this clonotype. V gene TRBV12-3 or TRBV12-4 combines with J gene TRBJ1-1; tentatively, D is TRBD1 (5 bases). The CDR3 covers 13 residues. V gave up 7 bases and J gave up 1 base, with 10 bases separating them. The DNA of the CDR3 is TGTGCCAGCACCTCCGGGGGGAACACTGAAGCTTTCTTT. This sequence encodes CASTSGGNTEAFF.

In its sample, this clonotype was seen many times. The chain recombines TRBV5-1 with TRBJ1-1; TRBD1 matches 7 bases. The V gene's germline CDR1 is SGHRS and CDR2 YFSETQ. The V gene end was trimmed by 4 bases and the J gene end by 4 bases; junction bases not matched to a gene: 7. CDR3 length equals 14 residues. DNA for the CDR3: TGCGCCAGCAGCAAGACAGGGAAGGGCACTGAAGCTTTCTTT. Translating gives CASSKTGKGTEAFF.

Remarks on this clonotype: Given a much more abundant clone one base away, this may be a read error. A read error is likely, as this CDR3 ends without the conserved phenylalanine or tryptophan. V usage is TRBV20-1 and J usage is TRBJ2-5, with 8 bases fitting TRBD1. V shed 1 base and J 5 bases; nucleotides not matched to a gene: 12. CDR1 and CDR2 (germline): DFQATT, SNEGSKA (reference sequence). The CDR3 contains 16 residues. CDR3 protein: CSARVRSRQGAETQYL. For the CDR3, the DNA is TGCAGTGCTAGAGTCCGGTCCCGGCAGGGGGCCGAGACCCAGTACCTC.

This clonotype was recorded a few times. The chain employs TRBV3-1 and TRBJ1-5, with 8 positions matching TRBD1. Looked up from germline, CDR1 is LGHDT and CDR2 is YNNKEL (reference sequence). V lost 5 bases, J lost 7 bases, and 10 bases stayed unmatched. The CDR3 extends over 15 amino acids. CDR3 sequence reads: CASSAGQGGRQPQHF. CDR3 DNA sequence: TGTGCCAGCAGCGCCGGACAGGGCGGACGACAGCCCCAGCATTTT.